This T cell receptor beta chain was observed in a study of blood T cells in healthy people across ages (dated by TCRdb to 2015 to 2017). Regarding the research as a whole: In model experiments, template switching captured roughly one uniquely barcoded TCR beta cDNA molecule for every two T cells. For two donors (one aged 18 to 30 and one aged 80 or older), the study analyzed two additional independent replicas of 1 million unique cDNA reads from the same blood draw. Age-related changes in TCR beta repertoire diversity were measured in the study by deep sequencing normalized with unique cDNA molecular identifiers. Four age groups were formed from the donors: young (average approximately 15 years), middle-aged (just under 40), aged (about 62) and long-lived (about 80). To avoid experimental bias, donors of different ages were randomly spread across the sequencing lanes.

The library was obtained by 5' RACE. The run used an Illumina HiSeq 2500. A second roughly 6 to 11 cycle PCR used a sample-barcoded 5' primer and a J-beta primer mix. A unique molecular identifier was introduced onto each TCR beta cDNA molecule by a template-switch 5' adaptor carrying 12 random nucleotides. Each sample yielded at least 2.5 million CDR3-containing paired-end reads. The Mint cDNA synthesis kit, primed by a TRBC-specific oligonucleotide, was used to synthesize first-strand cDNA from all RNA. After uracil-DNA glycosylase treatment, a first 18-cycle PCR used universal primers M1SS and BC2_uni_R on all cDNA. The published analysis was carried out like this. Normalization of each sample was performed by random selection of 1 million high-quality reads, each carrying a distinct molecular identifier. Instead of being binned into consensus sequences, reads with shared molecular identifiers were discarded. MiTCR, run with a Q25 quality threshold and the strictest error-elimination algorithm, handled CDR3 identification, clonotype clustering and error correction. A nonparametric unseen species model with Euler transformation was used to estimate lower-bound total TCR beta diversity. TCRdb reran the public reads through fastp at Q25 and MiXCR, keeping productive beta chains. Entries are consolidated by CDR3 protein sequence, retaining the most common genes and DNA. TCRdb assigned the V and J calls; the authors' analysis was not used. Counted in this sample were over a million distinct CDR3 sequences; approximately 59% of them appeared once. Over 5.5% of the sample lies in the top ten.

Worth noting for this clonotype: The antigen it recognizes is unknown. Per-nucleotide qualities are absent, and no much larger clonotype sits a single base away.

Systemically healthy Caucasian individuals from Russia, around 39 in total and aged about 6 to 95 years, were included as donors. Each donor gave 8 to 10 milliliters of peripheral blood, drawn into EDTA-treated Vacutainer tubes. Ficoll-Paque density-gradient centrifugation was used to isolate PBMCs, with at least 6 million per sample. Trizol reagent was used to extract total RNA from PBMCs, with at least 5 micrograms per sample. For every donor, an aliquot of PBMCs went through flow cytometry to measure the percentages of naive CD45RAhigh/CD27high T cells. The investigation overall reported the following: The long-lived group showed more naive CD4+ T cells, fewer expanded clones and increased TCR diversity than the aged group, suggesting age selection. Observed TCR beta diversity per million T cells fell roughly linearly with age, and a significant reduction was already apparent by age roughly 40. Bulk unsorted PBMC profiling prevented conclusive comparison of naive and antigen-experienced compartments. Estimates of total diversity from one million sequenced T cells were regarded as lower bounds and underestimates. Donor CMV infection status was unknown, potentially confounding age-related changes in expanded clonotypes. The percentage of naive T cells measured by flow cytometry correlated strongly with observed TCR beta diversity.

This TCR came from a young man in good health. Source material: blood.

Read as DNA, the sequence is TGTGCCTCCCACCCCAGACAGGGGGCCACCGGGGAGCTGTTTTTT. This translates into CASHPRQGATGELFF. Here the chain combines TRBV27 and TRBJ2-2, with 10 bases matching TRBD1. From cysteine to phenylalanine, the CDR3 is 15 amino acids long. The entry retains the CDR3 DNA only, 45 bases that are in frame from base 1. V trim: 11 bases; J trim: 4 bases; unmatched bases: 10. From a lookup of the germline V gene (reference sequence), CDR1 and CDR2 are MNHEY and SMNVEV.